This TCR beta chain came from a study of T cells in women clearing cervical HPV infection. Looking at the study overall: Case blood drawn at lesion detection; control blood after infection cleared. HLA type stays a possible confounder, typing being limited.

Here immunoSEQ multiplex PCR was the method, and the copy in TCRdb shows in-frame clones only, minus some. The sample totals about 40,000 clones. Comment on this clone: The CDR3 end falls 3 residues outside the read, so it is completed with the germline J gene.

Germline V gene sequence: CDR1 SGHTA, CDR2 FQGTGA. CDR3 length equals 15 residues. This rearrangement joins TRBV7-3 to TRBJ2-2; D is uncertain. This sequence was found in a woman aged 18 to 69 with a cervical HPV16 infection that either progressed to CIN3+ or cleared (not recorded which). The material sequenced was blood buffy coat. The chain's CDR3 is CASSFESSYNSPLFF. Partial CDR3 DNA: TGTGCCAGCAGCTTTGAGAGCTCCTATAATTCACCG.